A single T cell receptor (beta chain) is shown here with its context. Its antigen is currently unknown. These data originate in a study of CXCR3-negative and CXCR3-positive naive CD8 T cells. Study-wide results and limits: CXCR3-expressing naive cells carried TRB CDR3s more hydrophobic than those of CXCR3-negative naive cells. Expression of CXCR3 was partially reduced after cryopreservation, and fresh PBMCs were used in most assays. Memory cells differed in TRBV-TRBJ usage, but naive CXCR3-negative and CXCR3-positive cells had similar usage.

Those CD8+ T cells considered naive were CD45RO-CCR7+CD27+CD95-. CDR3 size: 13 residues. Germline-derived CDR1 and CDR2 are ENHRY and SYGVKD. TRB cDNA was prepared as libraries by UMI-labeled 5' RACE. TCRdb reprocessed the 5' RACE reads and reports one entry per CDR3 protein, with no DNA. The specimen's table records roughly 55,000 distinct CDR3 sequences. This clonotype was obtained from a human donor in good health. Some clones in this sample may be carry-over from other donors' samples. V and J are TRBV10-3 and TRBJ2-2; the TCRdb D gene call, TRBD1, has no DNA to confirm it. The sample was naive CXCR3+ CD8+ T cells from blood. Subset: CD45RO-CCR7+CD27+CD95- naive CD8+ T cells expressing CXCR3 (TNR3+). The CDR3 sequence: CAISGRGTGELFF.